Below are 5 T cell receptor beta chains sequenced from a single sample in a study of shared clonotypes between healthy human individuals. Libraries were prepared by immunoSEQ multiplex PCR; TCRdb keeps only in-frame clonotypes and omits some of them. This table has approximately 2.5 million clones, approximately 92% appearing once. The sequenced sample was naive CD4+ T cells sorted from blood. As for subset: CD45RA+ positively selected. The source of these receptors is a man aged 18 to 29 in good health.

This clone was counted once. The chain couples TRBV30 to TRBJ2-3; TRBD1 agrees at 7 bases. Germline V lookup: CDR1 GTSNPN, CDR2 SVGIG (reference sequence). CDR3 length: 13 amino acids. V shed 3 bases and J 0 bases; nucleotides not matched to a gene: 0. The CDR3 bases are TGTGCCTGGAGGACAGGGAGCACAGATACGCAGTATTTT. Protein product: CAWRTGSTDTQYF.

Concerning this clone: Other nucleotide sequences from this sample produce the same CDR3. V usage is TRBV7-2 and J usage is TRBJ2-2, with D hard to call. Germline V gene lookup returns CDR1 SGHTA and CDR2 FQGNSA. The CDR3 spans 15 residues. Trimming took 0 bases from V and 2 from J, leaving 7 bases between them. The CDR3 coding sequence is TGTGCCAGCAGCTTAGCGCCGGGCAACACCGGGGAGCTGTTTTTT. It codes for CASSLAPGNTGELFF.

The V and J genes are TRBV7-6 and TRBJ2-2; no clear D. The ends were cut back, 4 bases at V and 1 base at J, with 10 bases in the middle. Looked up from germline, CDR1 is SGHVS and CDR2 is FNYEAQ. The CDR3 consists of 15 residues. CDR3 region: CASSSRPGNTGELFF. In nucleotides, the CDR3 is TGTGCCAGCAGCTCCCGCCCCGGGAACACCGGGGAGCTGTTTTTT. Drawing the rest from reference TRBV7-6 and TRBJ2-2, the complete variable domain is GAGVSQSPRYKVTKRGQDVALRCDPISGHVSLYWYRQALGQGPEFLTYFNYEAQQDKSGLPNDRFSAERPEGSISTLTIQRTEQRDSAMYRCASSSRPGNTGELFFGEGSRLTVL.

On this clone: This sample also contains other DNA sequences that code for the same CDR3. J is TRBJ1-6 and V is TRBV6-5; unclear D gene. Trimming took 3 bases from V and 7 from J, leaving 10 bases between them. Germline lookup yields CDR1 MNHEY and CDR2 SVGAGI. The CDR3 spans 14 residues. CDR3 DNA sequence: TGTGCCAGCAGTTATTCGGGGTACAATTCACCCCTCCACTTT. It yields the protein CASSYSGYNSPLHF.

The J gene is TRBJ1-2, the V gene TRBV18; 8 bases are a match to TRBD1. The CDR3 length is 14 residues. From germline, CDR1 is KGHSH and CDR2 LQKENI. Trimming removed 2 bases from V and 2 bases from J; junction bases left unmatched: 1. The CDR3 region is CASSPNRGNYGYTF. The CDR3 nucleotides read TGTGCCAGCTCACCAAACAGGGGGAACTATGGCTACACCTTC.